This TCR beta chain derives from a study of Graves' ophthalmopathy and Graves' hyperthyroidism. Study as a whole: Before any treatment was given, at initial diagnosis, peripheral blood was collected.

This CDR3 has 13 residues. V dropped 5 bases and J dropped 10 bases, with 17 bases sitting between them. CDR1 is SEHNR and CDR2 is FQNEAQ in the germline V gene (reference sequence). Hyperthyroidism patients were newly diagnosed, under 2 months' duration, aged 18 to 65. Other autoimmune diseases, uncontrolled infections, pregnancy and lactation each led to patient exclusion. TCR beta CDR3 regions were amplified from RNA transcripts. The first-round RT-PCR employed HTBI primers together with the Qiagen OneStep RT-PCR kit. A multiplex PCR was then performed as the second round. TCRdb re-called the multiplex PCR reads through MiXCR, storing one row per CDR3 protein. In the table there are some 370,000 distinct CDR3 sequences, approximately 18% of which are singletons. This clonotype was found many times.

Input material: peripheral blood. The sequence came from an adult woman with stable Graves' hyperthyroidism. This sequence joins TRBV7-9 and TRBJ1-1; D ambiguous. The CDR3 spells CASSTRATPRAFF. Written as DNA, the CDR3 is TGTGCCAGCAGCACTAGGGCCACCCCCCGAGCTTTCTTT.